This is a list of T cell receptor beta chains from one sample in a study of blood T cell repertoires in COVID-19. Only in-frame clones appear in the TCRdb table, and some are missing; sequencing was by immunoSEQ multiplex PCR. The repertoire holds about 270,000 clones, under 90% seen once, with approximately 10% in the top ten. The specimen sequenced was peripheral blood. Every receptor here comes from a woman aged 50 to 60 who had recovered from COVID-19. The CDR3 runs from the conserved cysteine through the conserved F or W. The D gene is left open where the match is weak. Some rows mark clone size as missing; the rest say once, few, many or name a class of expanded clone.

>few|-|TRBJ2-1|TRBV19
TGTGCCAGTAGTGCCACGAGGTATGAGCAGTTCTTC
CASSATRYEQFF
>-|TRBD1|TRBJ1-3|TRBV2
TGTGCCACCACAGGGGGCTCTGGAAACACCATATATTTT
CATTGGSGNTIYF
>-|TRBD1|TRBJ1-5|TRBV28
TGTGCCAGCAGTTTCAGAGACAGGGGGCGAAGACAGCCCCAGCATTTT
CASSFRDRGRRQPQHF
>-|-|TRBJ1-1|TRBV7-2
TGTGCCAGCAGCCCACAAACAATGAACACTGAAGCTTTCTTT
CASSPQTMNTEAFF
>-|-|TRBJ1-3|TRBV4-3
TGCGCCAGCAGCCAGTCTCAACAGGGATCCGGAAACACCATATATTTT
CASSQSQQGSGNTIYF
>-|TRBD1|TRBJ2-7|TRBV7-9
TGTGCCAGCGGGGGACAGGGGGCAGGAGAGCAGTACTTC
CASGGQGAGEQYF
>-|-|TRBJ1-3|TRBV11-2
TGTGCCAGCAGCTTAGGGTTAACGGGAGGAAACACCATATATTTT
CASSLGLTGGNTIYF
>-|-|TRBJ1-2|TRBV5-1
TGCGCCAGCAGCTTGGGGAGGTCGCTCTATGGCTACACCTTC
CASSLGRSLYGYTF
>-|TRBD2|TRBJ2-2|TRBV7-3
TGTGCCAGCAGCTCAGCGGGGGGCGTCACCGGGGAGCTGTTTTTT
CASSSAGGVTGELFF
>-|-|TRBJ1-1|TRBV30
TGTGCCTGGAGTGTACAGGATAACACTGAAGCTTTCTTT
CAWSVQDNTEAFF
>-|TRBD1|TRBJ2-3|TRBV7-9
TGTGCCAGCACAGGGGGAGATACGCAGTATTTT
CASTGGDTQYF
>-|TRBD2|TRBJ2-3|TRBV14
TGTGCCAGCAGCCAGCTAGCGGGGGGCCTCACAGATACGCAGTATTTT
CASSQLAGGLTDTQYF
>-|TRBD2|TRBJ2-1|TRBV18
TGTGCCAGCTCACCACCAGGGACTAGCGGGCTAGACGAGCAGTTCTTC
CASSPPGTSGLDEQFF
>few|TRBD1|TRBJ1-5|TRBV19
TGTGCCAGTAGTATTGGACAGGGCAGGGATCAGCCCCAGCATTTT
CASSIGQGRDQPQHF
>once|-|TRBJ2-3|TRBV3-1/TRBV3-2
TGTGCCAGCAGCCAAGCAAGGACCAACGGGGCAGATACGCAGTATTTT
CASSQARTNGADTQYF
>-|-|TRBJ2-7|TRBV12-3/TRBV12-4
TGTGCCAGCAGGCAGGGGTCCTACGAGCAGTACTTC
CASRQGSYEQYF
>-|TRBD1|TRBJ2-6|TRBV5-1
TGCGCCAGCAGGTTTCCCGGGACAGGGAGCTCTGGGGCCAACGTCCTGACTTTC
CASRFPGTGSSGANVLTF
>-|TRBD1|TRBJ1-6|TRBV2
TGTGCCAGCAGTGAACAGGGGGATAATTCACCCCTCCACTTT
CASSEQGDNSPLHF
>-|TRBD2|TRBJ2-3|TRBV7-8
TGTGCCAGCAGCTTACAACTAGCGGGAGACCCAGATACGCAGTATTTT
CASSLQLAGDPDTQYF
>-|-|TRBJ1-4|TRBV6-6
TGTGCCAGCAGGCGGGCTCAGAATGAAAAACTGTTTTTT
CASRRAQNEKLFF
>-|TRBD1|TRBJ2-2|TRBV28
TGTGCCAGCAGTCCCGGGGACAGGGGGCTTTTCGGGGAGCTGTTTTTT
CASSPGDRGLFGELFF
>-|-|TRBJ2-1|TRBV19
-
CASSSGTGEQFF
>-|-|TRBJ2-1|TRBV7-9
TGTGCCAGCAGCTCATCCGCAGGGGGGAGTGAGCAGTTCTTC
CASSSSAGGSEQFF
>-|-|TRBJ2-3|TRBV29-1
TGCAGCGTACCCTCGGGGGCAGATACGCAGTATTTT
CSVPSGADTQYF
>-|-|TRBJ2-7|TRBV3-1/TRBV3-2
TGTGCCAGCAGCCAAGAGTTGGCGCTAGGGGGTGAGCAGTACTTC
CASSQELALGGEQYF
>-|-|TRBJ2-1|TRBV4-3
TGCGCCAGCAGCCAAGATCCGGGACTCTCTTACAATGAGCAGTTCTTC
CASSQDPGLSYNEQFF
>-|TRBD1|TRBJ2-7|TRBV24-1
TGTGCCACCAGTGATCACGGGACAGGGGTTTACGAGCAGTACTTC
CATSDHGTGVYEQYF
>-|-|TRBJ2-7|TRBV9
TGTGCCAGCAGCGCTAACTATTACGAGCAGTACTTC
CASSANYYEQYF
>-|-|TRBJ1-1|TRBV2
TGTGCCAGCAGGAGCCGACAGAACACTGAAGCTTTCTTT
CASRSRQNTEAFF
>-|-|TRBJ1-5|TRBV25-1
TGTGCCAGCAGTGACAGTCATCAGCCCCAGCATTTT
CASSDSHQPQHF
>-|TRBD2|TRBJ2-7|TRBV2
TGTGCCAGCAGTCCCGCGGGGGGGCCTTACGAGCAGTACTTC
CASSPAGGPYEQYF
>-|TRBD1|TRBJ2-7|TRBV25-1
TGTGCCAGCAGTCGACAGGGGGCCGCCTACGAGCAGTACTTC
CASSRQGAAYEQYF
>-|TRBD1|TRBJ1-5|TRBV11-2
TGTGCCAGCAGCGGGGACAGGTCGGGGCCCCAGCATTTT
CASSGDRSGPQHF
>-|-|TRBJ1-5|TRBV27
TGTGCCGAGTCAGGGGCAGGGGAAGGGGTTAGCAATCAGCCCCAGCATTTT
CAESGAGEGVSNQPQHF
>-|-|TRBJ2-2|TRBV29-1
TGCAGCGTTGGCCAGCGTACCGGGGAGCTGTTTTTT
CSVGQRTGELFF
>once|-|TRBJ1-6|TRBV6-5
TGTGCCAGCAGTTATCGGGACGCGGGATTCCCCCTCCACTTT
CASSYRDAGFPLHF
>once|-|TRBJ2-7|TRBV10-3
TGTGCCATCAGTGACTCGGGGTTCTCCTACGAGCAGTACTTC
CAISDSGFSYEQYF
>few|TRBD1|TRBJ2-7|TRBV3-1/TRBV3-2
TGTGCCAGCAGCCACCCACTGGGACAGGGGAGCGAGCAGTACTTC
CASSHPLGQGSEQYF
>-|TRBD2|TRBJ2-2|TRBV19
TGTGCCAGTAGCGGGACTACCTCAGACAATTACACCGGGGAGCTGTTTTTT
CASSGTTSDNYTGELFF
>-|TRBD1|TRBJ2-2|TRBV24-1
TGTGCCACCAGTGACCACGCAGGGACAGGGGGCACCGGGGAGCTGTTTTTT
CATSDHAGTGGTGELFF
>few|-|TRBJ2-3|TRBV6-1
TGTGCCAGCAGTGAAGGGTTCGAGGAGTATTTT
CASSEGFEEYF
>once|-|TRBJ1-5|TRBV27
TGTGCCAGCAGTTTCGGGACTGGGGGCAATCAGCCCCAGCATTTT
CASSFGTGGNQPQHF
>few|-|TRBJ2-1|TRBV5-4
TGTGCCAGCACCAAAGGGGGAAGGTCTTGGCAGCACAATGAGCAGTTCTTC
CASTKGGRSWQHNEQFF
>-|TRBD2|TRBJ2-3|TRBV10-2
TGCGCCAGCAGTGTAGCGGGGGGGCCCCCAGATACGCAGTATTTT
CASSVAGGPPDTQYF
>once|-|TRBJ1-5|TRBV5-4
TGTGCCAGCAGTTTTAACAATCAGCCCCAGCATTTT
CASSFNNQPQHF
>-|TRBD1|TRBJ2-3|TRBV27
TGTGCCAGCAGTCCGGGACAGTGGAGCACAGATACGCAGTATTTT
CASSPGQWSTDTQYF
>-|TRBD2|TRBJ2-6|TRBV7-9
TGTGCCAGCAGCGTATTGGGAGGGAGTTTCTCTGGGGCCAACGTCCTGACTTTC
CASSVLGGSFSGANVLTF
>-|-|TRBJ2-1|TRBV29-1
TGCAGCGTTACGACTGGGTACAATGAGCAGTTCTTC
CSVTTGYNEQFF
>-|TRBD1|TRBJ2-7|TRBV5-1
TGCGCCAGCAGCTTGGTAGGGACAGGGGTAGGAGGCTACGAGCAGTACTTC
CASSLVGTGVGGYEQYF
>-|-|TRBJ1-5|TRBV29-1
TGCAGCTCGGTACAAAGTCGGACAGACTATAGCAATCAGCCCCAGCATTTT
CSSVQSRTDYSNQPQHF